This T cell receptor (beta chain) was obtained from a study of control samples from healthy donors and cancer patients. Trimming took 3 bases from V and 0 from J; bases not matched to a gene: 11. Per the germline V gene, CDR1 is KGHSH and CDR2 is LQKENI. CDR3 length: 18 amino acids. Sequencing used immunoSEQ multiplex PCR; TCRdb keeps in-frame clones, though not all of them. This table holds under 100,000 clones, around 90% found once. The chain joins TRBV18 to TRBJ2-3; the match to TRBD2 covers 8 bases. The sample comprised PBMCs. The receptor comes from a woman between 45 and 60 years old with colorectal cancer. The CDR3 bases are TGTGCCAGCTCACCCCTCCAACTAGCGGCAACTAGCACAGATACGCAGTATTTT. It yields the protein CASSPLQLAATSTDTQYF.